These 6 T cell receptor beta chains were sequenced from one sample in a study of cytomegalovirus exposure and HLA in healthy donors. PCR primers comprised 60 Vbeta and 13 Jbeta primers. Sequencing was performed with immunoSEQ multiplex PCR; in TCRdb, only in-frame clones are kept and a portion is missing. Its clone listing holds some 150,000 clones. Source material: PBMCs. The receptor source for this set is a woman under 30 in good health and CMV-seronegative.

CDR3 region: CASSFQAGGGLRGANVLTF. In DNA form, the CDR3 reads TGTGCCAGCAGTTTTCAGGCGGGAGGAGGTTTACGTGGGGCCAACGTCCTGACTTTC. This chain uses TRBV27 with TRBJ2-6; 8 positions agree with TRBD2. The CDR3 length is 19 residues. The junction had 13 bases not matched to a gene; V was cut back by 3 bases and J by 3 bases. CDR1 is MNHEY and CDR2 is SMNVEV in the germline V gene (reference sequence).

The rearrangement uses TRBV7-2 and TRBJ2-5; D is possibly TRBD1 (5 bases). The CDR3 runs to 13 residues. Germline CDR1 reads SGHTA; CDR2 reads FQGNSA. The V end lost 5 bases, the J end lost 4 bases, and 11 bases lay between the germline ends. The CDR3: CASSKGYRETQYF. In DNA form, the CDR3 reads TGTGCCAGCAGCAAGGGGTATCGAGAGACCCAGTACTTC. The full variable domain, rest sourced from reference TRBV7-2 and TRBJ2-5, is GAGVSQSPSNKVTEKGKDVELRCDPISGHTALYWYRQSLGQGLEFLIYFQGNSAPDKSGLPSDRFSAERTGGSVSTLTIQRTQQEDSAVYLCASSKGYRETQYFGPGTRLLVL.

The chain is built from TRBV19 and TRBJ1-1; 9 nucleotides line up with TRBD1. CDR3 length: 16 residues. The germline CDR1 and CDR2 sequences are LNHDA and SQIVND (reference sequence). J lost 3 bases, V lost 4 bases, and 9 bases had no gene match. CDR3 sequence reads: CASSTEQGARHTEAFF. As DNA, the CDR3 is TGTGCCAGTAGTACCGAACAGGGGGCTAGGCACACTGAAGCTTTCTTT.

The chain has TRBV7-2 and TRBJ1-2; no clear D gene. V shed 1 base and J shed 7 bases, with 7 bases lying between them. This CDR3 spans 12 amino acids. Germline V gives CDR1 SGHTA, CDR2 FQGNSA. CDR3 in DNA: TGTGCCAGCAGCTTAGATCTTCCTGGCTACACCTTC. Encoded protein: CASSLDLPGYTF. The full variable domain, its missing parts supplied by reference TRBV7-2 and TRBJ1-2, is GAGVSQSPSNKVTEKGKDVELRCDPISGHTALYWYRQSLGQGLEFLIYFQGNSAPDKSGLPSDRFSAERTGGSVSTLTIQRTQQEDSAVYLCASSLDLPGYTFGSGTRLTVV.

The chain links TRBV5-4 to TRBJ2-1, with a weak D call TRBD1 (6 bases). Germline V CDR1 and CDR2: SGHNT, YYREEE (reference sequence). This CDR3 region has 14 residues. Trimming took 0 bases from V and 6 from J, leaving 10 bases between them. CDR3 protein: CASSLDRASNEQFF. DNA of the CDR3: TGTGCCAGCAGCTTGGACAGGGCGAGCAATGAGCAGTTCTTC.

V and J are TRBV19 and TRBJ1-3; perhaps TRBD1 as D (5 bases). The CDR3 loop spans 17 amino acids. The ends were cut back, 6 bases at V and 0 bases at J, with 18 bases in the middle. Germline V gene data show CDR1 as LNHDA and CDR2 as SQIVND (reference sequence). CDR3 sequence reads: CASSLQGGANSGNTIYF. CDR3 in DNA: TGTGCCAGTAGCCTCCAGGGAGGGGCTAACTCTGGAAACACCATATATTTT.